This TCR beta chain was documented in a study of CD8+ T cells in alopecia areata. As the sequencing template, cDNA was produced by extracting RNA and reverse transcribing it. Sequencing was performed with immunoSEQ multiplex PCR; in TCRdb, only in-frame clones are kept and a portion is missing. The sample yields 98,000 or so clones, 59% seen once. The V gene's germline CDR1 is SGHRS and CDR2 YFSETQ. V shed 5 bases and J shed 4 bases, with 15 bases lying between them. The CDR3 length is 14 residues. Findings of the study overall: Scalp sample sequencing also detects resident alphabeta T cells of normal skin. Greater clonality was observed in lesional scalp samples, especially alopecia totalis/universalis, versus normal scalp.

This clone was observed once. Its antigen is as yet unknown. Sequenced sample: CD8+ T cells sorted from blood. The TCR sequence derives from a human donor in good health. The chain carries TRBV5-1 and TRBJ1-2; D remains unclear. CDR3 coding DNA: TGCGCCAGCAGTGAGGTGGCGGACTCCTATGGCTACACCTTC. Its translation: CASSEVADSYGYTF.